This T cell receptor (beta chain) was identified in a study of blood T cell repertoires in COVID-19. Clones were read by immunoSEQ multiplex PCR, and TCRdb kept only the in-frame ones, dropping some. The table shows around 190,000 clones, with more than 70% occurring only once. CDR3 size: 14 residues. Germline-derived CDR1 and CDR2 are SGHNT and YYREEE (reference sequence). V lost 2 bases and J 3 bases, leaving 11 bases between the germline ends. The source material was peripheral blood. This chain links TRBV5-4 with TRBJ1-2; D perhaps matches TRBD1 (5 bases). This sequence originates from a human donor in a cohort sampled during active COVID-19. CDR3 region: CASSFPGRDYGYTF. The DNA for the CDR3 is TGTGCCAGCAGCTTCCCAGGGAGGGACTATGGCTACACCTTC. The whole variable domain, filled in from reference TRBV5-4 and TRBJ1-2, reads ETGVTQSPTHLIKTRGQQVTLRCSSQSGHNTVSWYQQALGQGPQFIFQYYREEENGRGNFPPRFSGLQFPNYSSELNVNALELDDSALYLCASSFPGRDYGYTFGSGTRLTVV.